The following is a T cell receptor beta chain sequence with its context. The antigen remains unidentified. The source of the sample is a study of shared clonotypes between healthy human individuals. Study at large: CD4 naive cells filled three plates per donor, CD4 memory three, CD8 naive two and CD8 memory one. Regarding the study as a whole: What naive subsets generally showed was a larger estimated richness than memory subsets showed.

The assay was immunoSEQ multiplex PCR, and TCRdb's table has in-frame clones only and misses some. Of under 550,000 clones detected, approximately 95% appear once; the ten largest clones hold approximately 0.06%. Germline V gives CDR1 MDHEN, CDR2 SYDVKM. Losses at the gene ends were 4 bases for V and 4 bases for J; bases not matched to a gene: 6. The length of the CDR3 is 15 residues. The donor cohort consisted entirely of Caucasian adults residing in Nashville, Tennessee. This sequence was found in a woman between 25 and 40 years old in good health. V and J are TRBV28 and TRBJ1-2; 10 bases match TRBD1. Sequencing used naive CD4+ T cells sorted from blood. Subset reported: CD45RA+ positively selected. In DNA form, the CDR3 reads TGTGCCAGCAGTTCCGGACAGGGGGTTAGCTATGGCTACACCTTC. Amino acids: CASSSGQGVSYGYTF.